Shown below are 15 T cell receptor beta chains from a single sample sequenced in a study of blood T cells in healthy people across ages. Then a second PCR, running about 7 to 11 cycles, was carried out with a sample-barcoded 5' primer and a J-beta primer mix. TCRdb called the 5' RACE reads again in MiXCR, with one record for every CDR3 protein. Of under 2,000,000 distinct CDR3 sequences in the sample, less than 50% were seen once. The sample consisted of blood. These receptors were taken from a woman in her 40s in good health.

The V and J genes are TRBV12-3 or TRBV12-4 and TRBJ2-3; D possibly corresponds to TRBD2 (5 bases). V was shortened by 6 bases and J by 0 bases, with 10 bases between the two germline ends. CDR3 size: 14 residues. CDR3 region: CASRRDPSTDTQYF. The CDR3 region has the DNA TGTGCCAGCAGACGGGATCCTAGCACAGATACGCAGTATTTT.

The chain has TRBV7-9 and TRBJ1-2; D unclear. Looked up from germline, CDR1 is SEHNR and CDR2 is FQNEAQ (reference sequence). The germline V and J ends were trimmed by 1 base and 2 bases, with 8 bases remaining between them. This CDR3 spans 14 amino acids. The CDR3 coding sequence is TGTGCCAGCAGCTTAGTGGTTCCCAACTATGGCTACACCTTC. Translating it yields CASSLVVPNYGYTF.

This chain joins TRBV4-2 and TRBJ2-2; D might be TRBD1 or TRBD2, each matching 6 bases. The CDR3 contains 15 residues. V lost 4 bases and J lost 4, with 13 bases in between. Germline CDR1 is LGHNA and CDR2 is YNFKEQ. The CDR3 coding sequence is TGTGCCAGCAGCCTCGGGGGCACAGGCACCGGGGAGCTGTTTTTT. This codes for CASSLGGTGTGELFF.

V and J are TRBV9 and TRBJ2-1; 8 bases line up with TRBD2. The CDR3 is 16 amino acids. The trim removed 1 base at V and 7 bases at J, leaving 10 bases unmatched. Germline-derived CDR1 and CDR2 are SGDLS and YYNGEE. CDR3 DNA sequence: TGTGCCAGCAGCGTAACCGGGGGGGTTGTTAGGAATGAGCAGTTCTTC. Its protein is CASSVTGGVVRNEQFF.

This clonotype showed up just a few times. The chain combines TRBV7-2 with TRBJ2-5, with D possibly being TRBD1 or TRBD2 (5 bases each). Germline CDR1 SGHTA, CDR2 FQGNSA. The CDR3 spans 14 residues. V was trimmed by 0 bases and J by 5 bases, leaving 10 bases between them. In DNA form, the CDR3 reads TGTGCCAGCAGCTTAGCATCTTGGGGGGAGACCCAGTACTTC. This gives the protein CASSLASWGETQYF.

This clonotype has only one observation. CDR3 sequence reads: CASSAGLASGGTTDTQYF. The CDR3 DNA reads as TGTGCCAGCAGCGCCGGTCTCGCTAGCGGGGGTACCACAGATACGCAGTATTTT. This sequence joins TRBV9 and TRBJ2-3; 10 bases are shared with TRBD2. V lost 3 bases and J lost 2; bases outside the gene matches: 12. This CDR3 has 18 amino acids. Germline CDR1 is SGDLS and CDR2 is YYNGEE.

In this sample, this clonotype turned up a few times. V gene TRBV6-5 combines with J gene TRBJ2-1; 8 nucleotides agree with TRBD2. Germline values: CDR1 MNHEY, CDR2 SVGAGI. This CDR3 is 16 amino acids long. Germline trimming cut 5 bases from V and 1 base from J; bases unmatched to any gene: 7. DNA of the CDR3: TGTGCCAGCAGTCGCGGGGGGCTCTGGTCCTACAATGAGCAGTTCTTC. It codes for CASSRGGLWSYNEQFF.

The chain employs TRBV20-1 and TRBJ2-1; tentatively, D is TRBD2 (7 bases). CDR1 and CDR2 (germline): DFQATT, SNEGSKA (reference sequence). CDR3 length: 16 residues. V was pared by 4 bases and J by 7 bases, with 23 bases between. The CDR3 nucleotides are TGCAGTGCTACGAGCGAGGGGGGGGACGCTACAAATGAGCAGTTCTTC. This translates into CSATSEGGDATNEQFF.

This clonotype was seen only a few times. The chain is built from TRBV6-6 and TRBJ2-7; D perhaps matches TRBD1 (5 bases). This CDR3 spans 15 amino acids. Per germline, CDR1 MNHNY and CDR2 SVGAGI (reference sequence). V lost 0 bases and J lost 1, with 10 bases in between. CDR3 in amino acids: CASSYSRQSSYEQYF. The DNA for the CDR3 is TGTGCCAGCAGTTACTCTCGACAGTCGTCCTACGAGCAGTACTTC.

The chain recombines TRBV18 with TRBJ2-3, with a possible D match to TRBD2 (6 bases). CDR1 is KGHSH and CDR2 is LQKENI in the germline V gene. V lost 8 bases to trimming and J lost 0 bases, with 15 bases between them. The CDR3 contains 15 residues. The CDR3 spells CASTVVAGSTDTQYF. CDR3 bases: TGTGCCAGCACCGTTGTTGCGGGGAGCACAGATACGCAGTATTTT.

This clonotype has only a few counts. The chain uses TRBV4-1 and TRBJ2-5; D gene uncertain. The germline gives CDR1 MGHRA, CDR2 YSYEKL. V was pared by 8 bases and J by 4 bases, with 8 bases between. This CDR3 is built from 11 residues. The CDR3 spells CASGHRETQYF. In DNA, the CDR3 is TGCGCCAGCGGTCACAGAGAGACCCAGTACTTC.

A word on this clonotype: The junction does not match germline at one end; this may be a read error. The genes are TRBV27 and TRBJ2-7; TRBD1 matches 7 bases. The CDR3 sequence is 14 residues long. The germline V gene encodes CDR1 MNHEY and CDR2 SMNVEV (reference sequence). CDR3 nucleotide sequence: TGTGCTAGCAGTTTATCCCCCACAGGGGTCGAGCAGTACTTC. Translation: CASSLSPTGVEQYF.

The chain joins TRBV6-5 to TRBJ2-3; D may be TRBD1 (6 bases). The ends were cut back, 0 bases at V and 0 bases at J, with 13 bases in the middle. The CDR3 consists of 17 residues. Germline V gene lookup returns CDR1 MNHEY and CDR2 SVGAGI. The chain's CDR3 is CASSYSKNRVSTDTQYF. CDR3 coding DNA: TGTGCCAGCAGTTACTCGAAAAACAGGGTTAGCACAGATACGCAGTATTTT.

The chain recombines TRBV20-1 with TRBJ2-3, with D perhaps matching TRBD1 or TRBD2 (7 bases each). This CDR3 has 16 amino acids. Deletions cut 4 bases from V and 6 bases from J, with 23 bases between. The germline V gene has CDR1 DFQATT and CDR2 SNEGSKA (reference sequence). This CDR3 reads CSAIGGRGRRGDTQYF. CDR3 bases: TGCAGTGCTATAGGGGGGAGGGGGCGTCGTGGGGATACGCAGTATTTT.

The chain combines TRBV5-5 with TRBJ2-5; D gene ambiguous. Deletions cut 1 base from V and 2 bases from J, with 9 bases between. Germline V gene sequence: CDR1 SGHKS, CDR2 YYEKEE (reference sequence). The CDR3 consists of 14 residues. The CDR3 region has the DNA TGTGCCAGCAGCTTGTACATACCTCAAGAGACCCAGTACTTC. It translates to CASSLYIPQETQYF.